These 3 T cell receptor beta chains were sequenced from one sample in a study of OX40 agonist ivuxolimab in advanced cancers. Assay used: immunoSEQ multiplex PCR; TCRdb lists only in-frame clones, some missing. The sample includes tens of thousands of clones, 80% to 90% of them seen just once. Sequencing used CD4+ or CD8+ T cells sorted from blood, obtained in a trial of the OX40 agonist ivuxolimab. These receptors were obtained from an adult with an advanced solid tumor such as melanoma, head and neck, liver or kidney cancer.

The chain links TRBV2 to TRBJ2-2, with D possibly called TRBD1 or TRBD2 (5 bases each). In germline, CDR1 is SNHLY, CDR2 FYNNEI. The CDR3 contains 18 residues. The V and J ends lost 4 bases and 6 bases respectively, with 24 bases between them. CDR3 region: CASSVGPPRDASSGELFF. CDR3 nucleotide sequence: TGTGCCAGCAGTGTGGGACCCCCTCGGGATGCTTCATCCGGGGAGCTGTTTTTT.

This chain joins TRBV7-3 and TRBJ2-7, with 8 bases identical to TRBD1. The CDR3 runs to 14 residues. The junction had 5 bases not matched to a gene; V was cut back by 5 bases and J by 2 bases. Germline assignment: CDR1 SGHTA and CDR2 FQGTGA. CDR3 nucleotides: TGTGCCAGCAGCGACGGGACAGGTCCCTACGAGCAGTACTTC. It yields the protein CASSDGTGPYEQYF.

The chain carries TRBV4-1 and TRBJ2-1; D might be TRBD1 or TRBD2, each matching 5 bases. The CDR3 length is 15 residues. Germline CDR1 MGHRA, CDR2 YSYEKL. V was shortened by 0 bases and J by 7 bases, with 13 bases between the two germline ends. CDR3 sequence reads: CASSQDGSWGNEQFF. Here the CDR3 DNA reads TGCGCCAGCAGCCAAGATGGGTCTTGGGGGAATGAGCAGTTCTTC.